This TCR beta chain was identified in a study of tumor-infiltrating lymphocytes in localized non-small cell lung cancer. The CDR3 covers 14 residues. Trimming took 3 bases from V and 2 from J, leaving 10 bases between them. Looked up from germline, CDR1 is SGHAT and CDR2 is FQDESV (reference sequence). Assay: immunoSEQ multiplex PCR; the TCRdb copy retains only in-frame clones and omits some. The table lists tens of thousands of clones, less than 70% of them singletons. Specimen: lung tumor tissue. The TCR sequence derives from a human donor with non-small cell lung cancer. This rearrangement joins TRBV11-1 to TRBJ2-5, with D possibly TRBD1 on 6 matching bases. CDR3: CASSFDRSQETQYF. The CDR3 DNA is TGTGCCAGCAGCTTTGACAGGAGTCAAGAGACCCAGTACTTC.